These T cell receptor beta chains were read from a single sample in a study of CD4 T cells in relation to SARS-CoV-2 and coronaviruses. These receptors' antigens are unknown. TCRdb's table, derived via immunoSEQ multiplex PCR, lists solely in-frame clones and lacks some. The table lists 25,000 to 30,000 clones, about 77% of them singletons. Sequencing was performed on CD4+ T cells from PBMCs, cultured in vitro. The receptors originated from a human donor in good health. Both conserved end residues are part of each CDR3. Fields, in order: CDR3 protein, CDR3 DNA, V gene, clone size, D gene, J gene. D genes are given only for firm matches. The size field is filled for only some rows; it gives once, few, many or a size class.

CSVASGDPTDTQYF TGCAGCGTTGCCAGCGGGGATCCCACAGATACGCAGTATTTT TRBV29-1 once TRBD2 TRBJ2-3
CASSGVGKVQPQHF TGTGCCAGCAGTGGGGTGGGAAAGGTTCAGCCCCAGCATTTT TRBV2 NA NA TRBJ1-5
CASSLSRENEKLFF TGTGCCAGCAGCTTAAGTCGGGAGAATGAAAAACTGTTTTTT TRBV7-9 once NA TRBJ1-4
CASSSGLLYEQYF TGTGCCAGCAGCTCAGGACTACTCTACGAGCAGTACTTC TRBV5-6 NA NA TRBJ2-7
CASSQNRGHQPQHF TGTGCCAGCAGCCAAAACAGGGGACATCAGCCCCAGCATTTT TRBV3-1/TRBV3-2 NA TRBD1 TRBJ1-5
CAISESGGSNQPQHF TGTGCCATCAGTGAGTCGGGGGGGTCCAATCAGCCCCAGCATTTT TRBV10-3 NA NA TRBJ1-5
CSASAVRVDEKLFF TGCAGTGCTAGTGCGGTGAGGGTTGATGAAAAACTGTTTTTT TRBV20-1 NA NA TRBJ1-4
CASSQQLNYNEQFF TGTGCCAGCAGCCAACAATTGAATTACAATGAGCAGTTCTTC TRBV3-1/TRBV3-2 NA NA TRBJ2-1
CASSSLGTEAFF TGTGCCAGCAGTTCCCTGGGGACTGAGGCTTTCTTT TRBV6-2/TRBV6-3 once NA TRBJ1-1
CASSQQGTRETQYF TGTGCCAGCAGCCAACAGGGGACCCGAGAGACCCAGTACTTC TRBV7-9 NA TRBD1 TRBJ2-5
CASRNQGNSPLHF TGTGCCAGTAGGAACCAGGGGAATTCACCCCTCCACTTT TRBV19 NA NA TRBJ1-6
CASIASLGGGELFF TGCGCCAGCATTGCCTCCCTGGGTGGCGGGGAGCTGTTTTTT TRBV5-1 NA NA TRBJ2-2
CASSVGTGSSYEQYF TGTGCCAGCAGCGTAGGGACAGGGAGCTCCTACGAGCAGTACTTC TRBV9 medium-sized TRBD1 TRBJ2-7
CASSQRGLGNSPLHF TGTGCCAGCAGCCAAAGGGGGCTCGGAAATTCACCCCTCCACTTT TRBV7-2 NA TRBD1 TRBJ1-6
CRGQAQETQYF TGCAGGGGTCAGGCTCAAGAGACCCAGTACTTC TRBV20-1 NA NA TRBJ2-5
CASSSGQGRTGANVLTF TGTGCCAGCTCATCGGGACAGGGACGGACTGGGGCCAACGTCCTGACTTTC TRBV28 NA TRBD1 TRBJ2-6
CASSPGRLVQYF TGTGCCAGCAGCCCAGGCAGGTTGGTGCAGTACTTC TRBV5-5 NA NA TRBJ2-7
CASSLLPLSRWFAANYEQYF TGTGCCAGCAGTTTATTACCCCTGAGCAGGTGGTTCGCCGCCAACTACGAGCAGTACTTC TRBV28 NA NA TRBJ2-7
CASSEAWTGGGDTQYF TGTGCCAGCAGTGAAGCGTGGACAGGGGGCGGGGATACGCAGTATTTT TRBV6-1 NA TRBD1 TRBJ2-3
CASSPVLAGAGHNIQYF TGTGCCAGCAGCCCTGTCCTGGCGGGAGCCGGGCACAACATTCAGTACTTC TRBV4-2 NA TRBD2 TRBJ2-4
CAISDNEKLFF TGTGCCATCAGCGATAATGAAAAACTGTTTTTT TRBV10-3 NA NA TRBJ1-4
CASSQLSGPRNSPLHF TGTGCCAGCAGCCAACTATCGGGACCCAGAAATTCACCCCTCCACTTT TRBV5-4 few NA TRBJ1-6
CASSERSGTDTQYF TGTGCCAGCAGCGAGAGGTCCGGTACAGATACGCAGTATTTT TRBV28 few NA TRBJ2-3
CASSLRVASSNQPQHF TGTGCCAGCAGCTTGAGAGTGGCGTCTAGCAATCAGCCCCAGCATTTT TRBV5-6 NA NA TRBJ1-5
CASSPFRTGAPHEQYF TGTGCCAGCAGCCCATTCAGGACAGGCGCCCCCCACGAGCAGTACTTC TRBV7-6 NA TRBD1 TRBJ2-7
CSGGQWMNEQFF TGCAGCGGAGGGCAGTGGATGAATGAGCAGTTCTTC TRBV29-1 NA NA TRBJ2-1
CASSWQGSGYGYTF TGTGCCAGCAGCTGGCAGGGGAGCGGGTATGGCTACACCTTC TRBV5-4 NA NA TRBJ1-2
CASSVGAGTRGADTQYF TGTGCCAGCAGCGTAGGGGCAGGTACGCGGGGTGCAGATACGCAGTATTTT TRBV9 NA NA TRBJ2-3
CASSFGQLYGYTF TGTGCCAGCAGCTTCGGACAGTTGTATGGCTACACCTTC TRBV3-1/TRBV3-2 NA NA TRBJ1-2
CASSTLGQGRLLNEQFF TGTGCCAGCAGCACCCTGGGACAGGGTAGGTTACTCAATGAGCAGTTCTTC TRBV21-1 NA NA TRBJ2-1
CASSQRGYNEQFF TGTGCCAGCAGCCAGCGGGGATACAATGAGCAGTTCTTC TRBV3-1/TRBV3-2 NA NA TRBJ2-1
CASSLGTISRYTF TGTGCCAGCAGTCTCGGGACTATCTCTCGCTACACCTTC TRBV3-1/TRBV3-2 NA NA TRBJ1-2
CASRTTRNAEAFF TGTGCCAGCAGGACTACAAGGAACGCTGAAGCTTTCTTT TRBV6-5 NA NA TRBJ1-1
CASTYGQGLYGYTF TGTGCCAGCACTTACGGGCAGGGCCTCTATGGCTACACCTTC TRBV6-5 NA NA TRBJ1-2
CASTNRADSYNEQFF TGTGCCAGCACTAATCGGGCGGACTCCTACAATGAGCAGTTCTTC TRBV6-5 NA NA TRBJ2-1
CASSSLAEGGETQYF TGTGCCAGCAGTTCACTAGCGGAAGGGGGAGAGACCCAGTACTTC TRBV6-2/TRBV6-3 NA TRBD2 TRBJ2-5
CASSQDFAAPEQFF TGCGCCAGCAGCCAAGATTTCGCGGCGCCTGAGCAGTTCTTC TRBV4-3 NA NA TRBJ2-1
CASSLDGSEYTGELFF TGTGCCAGCAGCTTGGATGGTAGCGAGTACACCGGGGAGCTGTTTTTT TRBV5-6 once NA TRBJ2-2
CASSFPGGRSPSGTDTQYF TGTGCCAGCAGCTTCCCCGGAGGGCGGTCGCCTAGCGGCACAGATACGCAGTATTTT TRBV7-7 NA NA TRBJ2-3
CAWGSTSELFF TGTGCCTGGGGGTCGACGTCAGAACTGTTTTTT TRBV30 few NA TRBJ1-4
CASSPRVAGSTDTQYF TGTGCCAGCAGCCCGCGGGTAGCGGGGAGCACAGATACGCAGTATTTT TRBV7-2 NA TRBD2 TRBJ2-3
CASKPGLTVTDTQYF TGTGCCAGCAAGCCGGGACTAACTGTCACAGATACGCAGTATTTT TRBV6-5 NA TRBD2 TRBJ2-3